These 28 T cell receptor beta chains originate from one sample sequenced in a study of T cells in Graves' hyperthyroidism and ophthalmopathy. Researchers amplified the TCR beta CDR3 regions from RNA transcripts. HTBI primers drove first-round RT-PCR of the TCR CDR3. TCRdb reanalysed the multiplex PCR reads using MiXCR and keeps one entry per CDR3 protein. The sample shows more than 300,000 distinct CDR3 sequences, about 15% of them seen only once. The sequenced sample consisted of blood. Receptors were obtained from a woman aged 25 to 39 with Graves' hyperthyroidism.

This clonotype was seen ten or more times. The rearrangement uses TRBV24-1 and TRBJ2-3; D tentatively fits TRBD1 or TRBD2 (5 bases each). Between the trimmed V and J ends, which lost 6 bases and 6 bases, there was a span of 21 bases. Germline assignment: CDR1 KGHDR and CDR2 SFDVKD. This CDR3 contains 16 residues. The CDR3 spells CATSSGTVGWLDTQYF. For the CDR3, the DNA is TGTGCCACCAGTTCCGGGACCGTAGGTTGGTTGGATACGCAGTATTTT.

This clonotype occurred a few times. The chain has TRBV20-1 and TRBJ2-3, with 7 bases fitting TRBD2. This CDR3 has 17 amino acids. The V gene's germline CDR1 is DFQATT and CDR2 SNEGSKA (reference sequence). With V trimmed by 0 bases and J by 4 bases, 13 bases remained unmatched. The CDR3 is CSAREGLLREKSDTQYF. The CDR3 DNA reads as TGCAGTGCTAGAGAAGGATTGCTGCGGGAGAAATCAGATACGCAGTATTTT.

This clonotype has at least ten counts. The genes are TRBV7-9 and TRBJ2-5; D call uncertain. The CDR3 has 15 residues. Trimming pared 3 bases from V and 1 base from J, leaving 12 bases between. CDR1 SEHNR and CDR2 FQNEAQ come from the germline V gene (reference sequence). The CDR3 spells CASSFGSGGQETQYF. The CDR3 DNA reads TGTGCCAGCAGCTTCGGTAGTGGCGGCCAAGAGACCCAGTACTTC.

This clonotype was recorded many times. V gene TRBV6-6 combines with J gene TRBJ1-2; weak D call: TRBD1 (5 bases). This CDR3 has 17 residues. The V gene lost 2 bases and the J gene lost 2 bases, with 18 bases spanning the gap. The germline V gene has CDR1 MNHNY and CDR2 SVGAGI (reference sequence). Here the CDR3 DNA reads TGTGCCAGCAGTTACCTCGGCCGGGACCGGAAAAACTATGGCTACACCTTC. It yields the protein CASSYLGRDRKNYGYTF.

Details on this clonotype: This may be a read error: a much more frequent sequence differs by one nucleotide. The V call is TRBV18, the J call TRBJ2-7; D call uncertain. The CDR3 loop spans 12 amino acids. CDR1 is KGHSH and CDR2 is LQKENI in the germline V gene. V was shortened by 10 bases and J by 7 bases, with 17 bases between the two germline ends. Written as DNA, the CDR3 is TGTGCCAACTCCAGGCCCTTGGGTGAGCAGTACTTC. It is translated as CANSRPLGEQYF.

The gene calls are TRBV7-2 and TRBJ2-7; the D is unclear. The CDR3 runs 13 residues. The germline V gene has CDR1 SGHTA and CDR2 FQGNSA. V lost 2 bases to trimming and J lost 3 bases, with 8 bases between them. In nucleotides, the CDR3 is TGTGCCAGCAGCTTAAACGACAACTACGAGCAGTACTTC. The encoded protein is CASSLNDNYEQYF.

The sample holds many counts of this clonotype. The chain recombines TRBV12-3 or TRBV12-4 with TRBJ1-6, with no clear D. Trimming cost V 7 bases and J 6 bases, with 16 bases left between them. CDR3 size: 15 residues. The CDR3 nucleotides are TGTGCCAGCACCGCCCCGGGCGTGATTAATTCACCCCTCCACTTT. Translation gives CASTAPGVINSPLHF.

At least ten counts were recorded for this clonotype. CDR3: CASNRDRVTEAFF. The CDR3, as DNA: TGTGCCAGCAACCGGGACAGGGTAACTGAAGCTTTCTTT. The chain uses TRBV11-2 and TRBJ1-1; 9 bases match TRBD1. From germline, CDR1 is SGHAT and CDR2 FQNNGV. CDR3 length: 13 residues. Trimming cost V 7 bases and J 5 bases; bases outside gene matches: 5.

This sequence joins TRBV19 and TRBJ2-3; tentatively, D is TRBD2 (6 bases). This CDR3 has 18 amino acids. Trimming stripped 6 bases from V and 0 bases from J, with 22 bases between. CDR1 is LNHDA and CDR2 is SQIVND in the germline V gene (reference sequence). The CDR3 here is CASRRRPEGTPSTDTQYF. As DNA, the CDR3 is TGTGCCAGTAGACGAAGGCCGGAGGGGACCCCCAGCACAGATACGCAGTATTTT.

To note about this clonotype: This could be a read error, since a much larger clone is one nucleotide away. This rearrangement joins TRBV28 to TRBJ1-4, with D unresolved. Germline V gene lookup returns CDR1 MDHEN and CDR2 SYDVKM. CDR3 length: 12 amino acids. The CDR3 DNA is TGTACCAGCAGTTTCTCGGTTGAAAAACTGTTTTTT. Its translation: CTSSFSVEKLFF.

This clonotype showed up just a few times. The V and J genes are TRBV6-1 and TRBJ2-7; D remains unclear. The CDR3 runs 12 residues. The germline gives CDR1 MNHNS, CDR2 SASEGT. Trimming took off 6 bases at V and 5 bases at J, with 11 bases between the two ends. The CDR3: CASSPAPHEQYF. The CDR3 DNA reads TGTGCCAGCAGCCCGGCCCCCCACGAGCAGTACTTC.

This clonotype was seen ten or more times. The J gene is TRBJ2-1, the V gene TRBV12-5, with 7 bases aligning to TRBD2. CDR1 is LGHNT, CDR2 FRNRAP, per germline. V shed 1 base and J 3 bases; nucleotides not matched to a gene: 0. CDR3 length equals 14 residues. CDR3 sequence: CASGLGGSYNEQFF. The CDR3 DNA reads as TGTGCTAGTGGTTTGGGCGGGAGCTACAATGAGCAGTTCTTC.

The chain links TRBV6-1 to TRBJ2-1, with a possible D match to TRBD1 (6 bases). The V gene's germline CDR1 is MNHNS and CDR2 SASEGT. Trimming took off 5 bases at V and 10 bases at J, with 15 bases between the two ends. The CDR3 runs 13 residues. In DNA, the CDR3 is TGTGCCAGCAGTAAATCAGGGGTGGAGGAGCAGTTCTTC. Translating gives CASSKSGVEEQFF.

Written as DNA, the CDR3 is TGTGCCAGCAGCCTAACCCTAGGGAGTCGCGAGCAGTACTTC. As protein: CASSLTLGSREQYF. The gene calls are TRBV7-9 and TRBJ2-7; D might be TRBD2 (5 bases). Trimming removed 5 bases at V and 6 bases at J, with 17 bases between. This CDR3 spans 14 amino acids. The germline V gene has CDR1 SEHNR and CDR2 FQNEAQ (reference sequence).

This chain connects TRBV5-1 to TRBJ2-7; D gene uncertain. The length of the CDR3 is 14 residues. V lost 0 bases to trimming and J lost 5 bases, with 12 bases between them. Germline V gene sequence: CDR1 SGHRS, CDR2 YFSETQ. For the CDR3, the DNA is TGCGCCAGCAGCTTGGGTCCGATGGGGAACGAGCAGTACTTC. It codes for CASSLGPMGNEQYF.

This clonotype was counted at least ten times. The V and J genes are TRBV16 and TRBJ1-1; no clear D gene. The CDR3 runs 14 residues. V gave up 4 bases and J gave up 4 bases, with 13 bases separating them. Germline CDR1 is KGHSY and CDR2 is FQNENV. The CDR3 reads CASSPFPPGTEAFF. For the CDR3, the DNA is TGTGCCAGCAGCCCCTTTCCTCCAGGCACTGAAGCTTTCTTT. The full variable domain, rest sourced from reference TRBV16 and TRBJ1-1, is GEEVAQTPKHLVRGEGQKAKLYCAPIKGHSYVFWYQQVLKNEFKFLISFQNENVFDETGMPKERFSAKCLPNSPCSLEIQATKLEDSAVYFCASSPFPPGTEAFFGQGTRLTVV.

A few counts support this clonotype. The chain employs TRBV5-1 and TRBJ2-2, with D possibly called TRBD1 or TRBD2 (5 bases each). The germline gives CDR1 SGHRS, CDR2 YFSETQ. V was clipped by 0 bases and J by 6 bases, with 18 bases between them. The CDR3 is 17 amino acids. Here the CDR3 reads CASSLGAKAVGAGELFF. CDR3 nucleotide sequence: TGCGCCAGCAGCTTGGGAGCGAAGGCCGTGGGGGCCGGGGAGCTGTTTTTT.

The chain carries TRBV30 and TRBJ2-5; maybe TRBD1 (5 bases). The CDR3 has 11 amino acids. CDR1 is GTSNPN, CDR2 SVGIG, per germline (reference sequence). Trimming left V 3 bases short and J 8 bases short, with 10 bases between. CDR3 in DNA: TGTGCCTGGAGAGCAGGGCCCACCCAGTACTTC. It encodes CAWRAGPTQYF.

The CDR3 sequence is CAWSKESMRLPIYEQYF. For the CDR3, the DNA is TGTGCCTGGAGTAAGGAGTCAATGCGGCTCCCCATCTACGAGCAGTACTTC. This chain connects TRBV30 to TRBJ2-7; D is undetermined. CDR1 is GTSNPN, CDR2 SVGIG, per germline (reference sequence). Trimming took off 2 bases at V and 3 bases at J, with 23 bases between the two ends. The CDR3 has 17 residues.

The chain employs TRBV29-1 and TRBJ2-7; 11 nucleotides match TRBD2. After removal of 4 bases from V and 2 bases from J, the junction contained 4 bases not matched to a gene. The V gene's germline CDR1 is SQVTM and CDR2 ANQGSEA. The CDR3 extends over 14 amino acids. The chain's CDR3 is CSVGVSGRAYEQYF. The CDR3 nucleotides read TGCAGCGTTGGTGTTAGCGGGAGGGCCTACGAGCAGTACTTC.

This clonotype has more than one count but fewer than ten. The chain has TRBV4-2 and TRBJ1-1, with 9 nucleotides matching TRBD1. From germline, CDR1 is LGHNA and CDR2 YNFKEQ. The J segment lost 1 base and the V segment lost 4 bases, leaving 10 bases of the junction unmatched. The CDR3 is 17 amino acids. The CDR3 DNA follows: TGTGCCAGCAGCCTCGAGGGGACAGGGCGGGGGAACACTGAAGCTTTCTTT. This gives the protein CASSLEGTGRGNTEAFF.

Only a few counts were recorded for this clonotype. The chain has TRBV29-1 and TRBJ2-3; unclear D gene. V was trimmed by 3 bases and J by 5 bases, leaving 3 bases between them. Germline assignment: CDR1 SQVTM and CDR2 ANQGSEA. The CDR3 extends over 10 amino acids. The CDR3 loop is CSVDIDTQYF. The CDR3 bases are TGCAGCGTTGACATAGATACGCAGTATTTT.

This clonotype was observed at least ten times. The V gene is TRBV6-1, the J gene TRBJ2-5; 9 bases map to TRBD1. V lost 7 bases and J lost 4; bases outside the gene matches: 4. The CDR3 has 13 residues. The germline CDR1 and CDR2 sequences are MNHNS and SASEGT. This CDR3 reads CASTTGGGETQYF. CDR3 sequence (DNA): TGTGCCAGCACGACAGGGGGAGGAGAGACCCAGTACTTC.

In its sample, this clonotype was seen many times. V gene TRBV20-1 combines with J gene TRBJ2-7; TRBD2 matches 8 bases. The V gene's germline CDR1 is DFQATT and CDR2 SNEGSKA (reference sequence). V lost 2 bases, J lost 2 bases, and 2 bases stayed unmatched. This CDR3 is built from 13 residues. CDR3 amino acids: CSARLAGTYEQYF. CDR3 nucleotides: TGCAGTGCTAGATTAGCGGGGACCTACGAGCAGTACTTC.

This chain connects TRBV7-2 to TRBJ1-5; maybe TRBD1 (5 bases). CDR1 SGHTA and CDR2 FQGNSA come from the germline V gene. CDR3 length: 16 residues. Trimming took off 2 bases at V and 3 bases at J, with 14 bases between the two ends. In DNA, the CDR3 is TGTGCCAGCAGCTTATTGTCAGGGTTGAACAATCAGCCCCAGCATTTT. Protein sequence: CASSLLSGLNNQPQHF.

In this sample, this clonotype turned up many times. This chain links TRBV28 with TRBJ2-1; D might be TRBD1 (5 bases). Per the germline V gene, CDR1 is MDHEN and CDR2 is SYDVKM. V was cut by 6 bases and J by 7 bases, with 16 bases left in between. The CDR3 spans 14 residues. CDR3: CASRTQRRGNEQFF. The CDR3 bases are TGTGCCAGCAGGACACAACGAAGGGGTAATGAGCAGTTCTTC.

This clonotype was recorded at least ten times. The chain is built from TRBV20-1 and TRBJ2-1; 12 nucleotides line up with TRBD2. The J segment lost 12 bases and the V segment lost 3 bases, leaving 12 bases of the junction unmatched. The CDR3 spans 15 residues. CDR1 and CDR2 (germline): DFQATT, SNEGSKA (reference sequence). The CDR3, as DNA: TGCAGTGCTAGCTCCCCGACTAGCGGGAGAATCGCGCAGTTCTTC. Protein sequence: CSASSPTSGRIAQFF.

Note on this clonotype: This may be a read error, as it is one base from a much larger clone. The CDR3 region is CASSWDKEALNTEAFF. The DNA of the CDR3 is TGCGCCAGCAGCTGGGATAAGGAGGCTTTGAACACTGAAGCTTTCTTT. This chain links TRBV5-1 with TRBJ1-1; D remains ambiguous. Germline assignment: CDR1 SGHRS and CDR2 YFSETQ. Trimming removed 3 bases at V and 0 bases at J, with 15 bases between. This CDR3 spans 16 amino acids.